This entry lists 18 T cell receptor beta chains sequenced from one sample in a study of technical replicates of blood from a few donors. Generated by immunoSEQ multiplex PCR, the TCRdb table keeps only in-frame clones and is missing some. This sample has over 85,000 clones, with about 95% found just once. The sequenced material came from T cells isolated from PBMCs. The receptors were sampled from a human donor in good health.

The CDR3 DNA reads TGTGCCAGCAGTTTACCCAGCTATGGCTACACCTTC. Protein sequence: CASSLPSYGYTF. The chain links TRBV28 to TRBJ1-2; D is uncertain. The germline V gene encodes CDR1 MDHEN and CDR2 SYDVKM. The length of the CDR3 is 12 residues. V lost 2 bases and J 4 bases, leaving 5 bases between the germline ends.

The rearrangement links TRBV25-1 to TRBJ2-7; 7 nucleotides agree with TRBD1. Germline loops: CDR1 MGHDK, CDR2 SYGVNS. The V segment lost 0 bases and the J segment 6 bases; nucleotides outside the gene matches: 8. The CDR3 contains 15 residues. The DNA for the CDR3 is TGTGCCAGCAGTGAATATAAGGGGGCTCCGCCCGAGCAGTACTTC. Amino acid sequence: CASSEYKGAPPEQYF.

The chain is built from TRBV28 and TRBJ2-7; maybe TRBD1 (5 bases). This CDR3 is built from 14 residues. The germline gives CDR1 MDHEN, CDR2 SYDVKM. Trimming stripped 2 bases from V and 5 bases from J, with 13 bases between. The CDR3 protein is CASSLGSGIHEQYF. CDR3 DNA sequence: TGTGCCAGCAGTTTAGGATCAGGGATCCACGAGCAGTACTTC.

CDR3 residues: CAWSAQVYGYTF. Written as DNA, the CDR3 is TGTGCCTGGAGTGCTCAGGTATATGGCTACACCTTC. The chain employs TRBV30 and TRBJ1-2; D is uncertain. CDR3 length: 12 amino acids. The germline V and J ends were trimmed by 1 base and 5 bases, with 8 bases remaining between them. From germline, CDR1 is GTSNPN and CDR2 SVGIG (reference sequence).

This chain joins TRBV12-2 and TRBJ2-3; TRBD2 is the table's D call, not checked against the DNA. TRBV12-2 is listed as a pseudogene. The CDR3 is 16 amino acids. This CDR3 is CASRPVGGSTLDTQYF. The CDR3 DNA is TGTGCAAGTCGTCCGGTGGGCGGGAGCACTCTAGATACGCAGTATTTT.

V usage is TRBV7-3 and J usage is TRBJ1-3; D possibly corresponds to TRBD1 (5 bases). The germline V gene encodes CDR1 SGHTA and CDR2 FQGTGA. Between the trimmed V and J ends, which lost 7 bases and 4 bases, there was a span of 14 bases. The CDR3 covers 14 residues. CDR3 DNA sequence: TGTGCCAGCACGGGGGTGTTGTCCGGAAACACCATATATTTT. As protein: CASTGVLSGNTIYF. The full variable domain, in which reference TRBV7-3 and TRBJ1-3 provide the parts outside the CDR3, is GAGVSQTPSNKVTEKGKYVELRCDPISGHTALYWYRQSLGQGPEFLIYFQGTGAADDSGLPNDRFFAVRPEGSVSTLKIQRTERGDSAVYLCASTGVLSGNTIYFGEGSWLTVV.

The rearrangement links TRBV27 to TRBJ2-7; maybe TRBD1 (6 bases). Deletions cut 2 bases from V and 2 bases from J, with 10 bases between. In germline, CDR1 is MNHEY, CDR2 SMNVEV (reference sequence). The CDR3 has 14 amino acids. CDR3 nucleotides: TGTGCCAGCAGTTTAATACAGGGTCCCTACGAGCAGTACTTC. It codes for CASSLIQGPYEQYF.

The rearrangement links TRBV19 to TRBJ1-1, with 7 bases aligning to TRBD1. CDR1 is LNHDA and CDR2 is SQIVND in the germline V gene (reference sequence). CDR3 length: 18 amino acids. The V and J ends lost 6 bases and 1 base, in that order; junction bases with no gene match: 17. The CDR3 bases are TGTGCCAGTAGGTTGAACGAGAAAGAGACAGGGTGGAACACTGAAGCTTTCTTT. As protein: CASRLNEKETGWNTEAFF.

The CDR3 reads CASSQAGGNHYGYTF. The CDR3 bases are TGTGCCAGCAGCCAGGCAGGGGGGAATCATTATGGCTACACCTTC. The chain recombines TRBV7-3 with TRBJ1-2, with TRBD1 matching over 7 bases. Unmatched junction bases numbered 11, after V lost 5 bases and J lost 5 bases. Germline V CDR1 and CDR2: SGHTA, FQGTGA. CDR3 length equals 15 residues.

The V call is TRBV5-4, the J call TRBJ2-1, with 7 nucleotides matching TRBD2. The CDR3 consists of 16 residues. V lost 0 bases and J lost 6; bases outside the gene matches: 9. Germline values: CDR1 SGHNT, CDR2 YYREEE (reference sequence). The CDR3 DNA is TGTGCCAGCAGCTTGGGTGGGACTACCCCGAGCAATGAGCAGTTCTTC. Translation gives CASSLGGTTPSNEQFF. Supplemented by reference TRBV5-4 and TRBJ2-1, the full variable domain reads ETGVTQSPTHLIKTRGQQVTLRCSSQSGHNTVSWYQQALGQGPQFIFQYYREEENGRGNFPPRFSGLQFPNYSSELNVNALELDDSALYLCASSLGGTTPSNEQFFGPGTRLTVL.

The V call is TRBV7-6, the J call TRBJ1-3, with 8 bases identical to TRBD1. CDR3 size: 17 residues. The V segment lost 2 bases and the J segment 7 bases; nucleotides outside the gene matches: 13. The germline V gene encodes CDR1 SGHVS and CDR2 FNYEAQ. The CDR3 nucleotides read TGTGCCAGCAGCTTACCCCTAACTGGACAGGGTAGTAACACCATATATTTT. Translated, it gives CASSLPLTGQGSNTIYF.

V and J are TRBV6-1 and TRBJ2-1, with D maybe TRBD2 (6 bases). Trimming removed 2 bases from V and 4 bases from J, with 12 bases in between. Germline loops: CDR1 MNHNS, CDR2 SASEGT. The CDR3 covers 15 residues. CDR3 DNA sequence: TGTGCCAGCAGTGAAACGGTAGCGGTTTACAATGAGCAGTTCTTC. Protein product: CASSETVAVYNEQFF.

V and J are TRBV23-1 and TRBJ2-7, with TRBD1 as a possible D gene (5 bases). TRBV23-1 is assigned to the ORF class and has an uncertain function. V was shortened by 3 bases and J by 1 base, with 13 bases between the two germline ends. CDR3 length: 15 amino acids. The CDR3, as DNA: TGCGCCAGCAGTCACGGGCTCGGACAATCCTACGAGCAGTACTTC. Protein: CASSHGLGQSYEQYF.

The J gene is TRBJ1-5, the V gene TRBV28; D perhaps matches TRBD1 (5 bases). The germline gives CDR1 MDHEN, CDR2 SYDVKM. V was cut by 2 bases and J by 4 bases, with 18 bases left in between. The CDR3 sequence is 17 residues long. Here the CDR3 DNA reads TGTGCCAGCAGTTTAGGGTTCAGGAGGGGAGTGAATCAGCCCCAGCATTTT. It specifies CASSLGFRRGVNQPQHF.

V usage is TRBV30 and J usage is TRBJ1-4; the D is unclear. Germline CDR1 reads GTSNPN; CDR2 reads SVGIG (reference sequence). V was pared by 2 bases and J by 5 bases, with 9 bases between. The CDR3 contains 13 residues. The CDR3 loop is CAWSSGRNEKLFF. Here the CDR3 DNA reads TGTGCCTGGAGTAGTGGGAGGAATGAAAAACTGTTTTTT.

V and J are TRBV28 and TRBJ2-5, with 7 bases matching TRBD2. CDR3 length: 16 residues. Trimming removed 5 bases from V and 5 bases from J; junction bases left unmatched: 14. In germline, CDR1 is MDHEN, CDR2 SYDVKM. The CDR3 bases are TGTGCCAGCAGTACCGCGAGGGAGGGGAACTGGGAGACCCAGTACTTC. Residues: CASSTAREGNWETQYF.

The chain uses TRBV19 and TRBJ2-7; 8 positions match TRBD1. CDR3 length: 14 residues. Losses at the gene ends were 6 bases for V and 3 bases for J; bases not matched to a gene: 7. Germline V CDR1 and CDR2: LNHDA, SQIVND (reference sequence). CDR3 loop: CASSPQGANYEQYF. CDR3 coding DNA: TGTGCCAGTAGCCCCCAGGGGGCCAACTACGAGCAGTACTTC.

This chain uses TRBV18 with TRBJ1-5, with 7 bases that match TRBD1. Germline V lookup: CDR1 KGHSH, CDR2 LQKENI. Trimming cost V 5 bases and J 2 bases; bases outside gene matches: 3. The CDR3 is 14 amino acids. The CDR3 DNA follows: TGTGCCAGCTCAAGTACAGGGGGCAATCAGCCCCAGCATTTT. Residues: CASSSTGGNQPQHF.